This T cell receptor (delta chain) was recovered during a study of gamma-delta chains in newborns, infants, children. Study-wide background: Microbial exposure reportedly drives polyclonal innate γδ T cell expansion after birth.

This clone is deemed medium-sized. TCRdb fed the reads into CATT to redo clone calling. The sample shows more than 7,000 delta-chain clones, approximately 22% of them seen only once. V lost 2 bases and J lost 0; bases outside the gene matches: 10. The CDR3 sequence is 21 residues long. Looked up from germline, CDR1 is GEAIGNYY and CDR2 is EKD. V and J are TRDV2 and TRDJ3; 12 nucleotides agree with TRDD3. The TCR comes from a child who was a newborn, infant or young child, either healthy, febrile or measles-vaccinated (not recorded which). The sequenced sample consisted of blood. The CDR3 sequence is CACDRLLGDTHLSWDTRQMFF. The CDR3 nucleotides read TGTGCCTGTGACAGATTACTGGGGGATACCCACCTCTCCTGGGACACCCGACAGATGTTTTTC.